The 4 T cell receptor beta chains given below trace back to one sample, sequenced in a study of post-analysis software for immune sequencing data. The antigens these receptors bind are not known. TCR beta cDNA libraries included unique molecular identifiers. TCRdb redid the calling of the PCR reads with MiXCR, one entry per CDR3 protein. Of about 820,000 distinct CDR3 sequences in the sample, roughly 50% were seen once. Findings and caveats of the study: With TRBV5-6, TRBV5-1 and TRBV20-1 included, five TRBV segments were more frequent in patients than in controls.

The sequencing sample was made of blood. The receptors shown here come from a girl aged 10-17 years with multiple sclerosis.

The chain uses TRBV27 and TRBJ2-3, with D possibly being TRBD2 (5 bases). V was shortened by 5 bases and J by 1 base, with 19 bases between the two germline ends. CDR3 length: 17 residues. The V gene's germline CDR1 is MNHEY and CDR2 SMNVEV (reference sequence). The chain's CDR3 is CASSPLRISGGTDTQYF. Written as DNA, the CDR3 is TGTGCCAGCAGTCCCCTTCGAATCTCCGGGGGCACAGATACGCAGTATTTT.

This clonotype was observed a handful of times. The J gene is TRBJ1-2, the V gene TRBV3-1; unclear D gene. The CDR3 spans 16 residues. Germline values: CDR1 LGHDT, CDR2 YNNKEL (reference sequence). Trimming removed 2 bases at V and 0 bases at J, with 13 bases between. Written as DNA, the CDR3 is TGTGCCAGCAGCCAAATGTCGGCAACTGCTAACTATGGCTACACCTTC. It specifies CASSQMSATANYGYTF.

The chain recombines TRBV19 with TRBJ2-4, with TRBD1 identical over 7 bases. Germline trimming cut 4 bases from V and 6 bases from J; bases unmatched to any gene: 3. The CDR3 runs to 13 residues. Germline CDR1 is LNHDA and CDR2 is SQIVND (reference sequence). The CDR3 reads CASSTGTANIQYF. In nucleotides, the CDR3 is TGTGCCAGTAGTACAGGGACAGCAAACATTCAGTACTTC. Full variable domain (remainder filled in from reference TRBV19 and TRBJ2-4): DGGITQSPKYLFRKEGQNVTLSCEQNLNHDAMYWYRQDPGQGLRLIYYSQIVNDFQKGDIAEGYSVSREKKESFPLTVTSAQKNPTAFYLCASSTGTANIQYFGAGTRLSVL.

A few counts support this clonotype. This chain uses TRBV7-3 with TRBJ2-3, with D unclear. This CDR3 comprises 14 residues. In germline, CDR1 is SGHTA, CDR2 FQGTGA. With 2 bases removed from V and 5 bases from J, the gap between germline ends came to 11 bases. The CDR3 DNA sequence: TGTGCCAGCAGCTTAGGAATAGTTGGAGATACGCAGTATTTT. Translated: CASSLGIVGDTQYF.